The 2 T cell receptor beta chains reported below all come from one sample, sequenced in a study of T cell responses to AZD1222 COVID-19 vaccine. Sequencing used immunoSEQ multiplex PCR; TCRdb keeps in-frame clones, though not all of them. The table includes roughly 120,000 clones, about 82% detected once. Sequencing was performed on peripheral blood, taken on day 0 of AZD1222 vaccination. These receptors were taken from an adult in good health.

On this clone: This CDR3 is also generated by other DNA sequences in the sample. This sequence joins TRBV29-1 and TRBJ1-4; perhaps TRBD1 as D (6 bases). The CDR3 is made up of 12 amino acids. The germline V gene encodes CDR1 SQVTM and CDR2 ANQGSEA. Trimming removed 6 bases at V and 6 bases at J, with 11 bases between. The DNA of the CDR3 is TGCAGCGTGACAGGCGGGGATGAAAAACTGTTTTTT. This codes for CSVTGGDEKLFF.

This chain uses TRBV5-1 with TRBJ2-1, with TRBD2 matching 12 bases. CDR3 size: 16 residues. CDR1 and CDR2 (germline): SGHRS, YFSETQ. V lost 1 base and J lost 2; bases outside the gene matches: 1. The CDR3: CASSLTSGGTYNEQFF. The CDR3 nucleotides read TGCGCCAGCAGCTTGACTAGCGGGGGGACCTACAATGAGCAGTTCTTC. Based on the CDR3 plus reference TRBV5-1 and TRBJ2-1, the full variable domain is KAGVTQTPRYLIKTRGQQVTLSCSPISGHRSVSWYQQTPGQGLQFLFEYFSETQRNKGNFPGRFSGRQFSNSRSEMNVSTLELGDSALYLCASSLTSGGTYNEQFFGPGTRLTVL.